The sequence of this T cell receptor beta chain was determined in a study of technical replicates of blood from a handful of donors. This table comes from immunoSEQ multiplex PCR, and its TCRdb copy is limited to in-frame clones, with some not included. The top ten clones hold about 3.2% of a sample with roughly 57,000 clones, around 96% of them seen once. The clonotype was recovered from a human donor in good health. Some clones in this sample may be carry-over from other donors' samples. The sequenced sample was PBMCs.

Here the CDR3 reads CASSLSGYNEQFF. CDR3 nucleotides: TGTGCCAGCAGCTTATCGGGTTACAATGAGCAGTTCTTC. The rearrangement uses TRBV11-2 and TRBJ2-1; the D is unclear. This CDR3 is 13 amino acids long. From germline, CDR1 is SGHAT and CDR2 FQNNGV. V dropped 2 bases and J dropped 4 bases, with 6 bases sitting between them.